Each of the 31 T cell receptor beta chains below was sequenced from the same sample in a study of T-cell reconstitution after alpha-beta-depleted transplantation in children. The library targeted TCRbeta and was prepared with unique molecular identifiers. Using its own MiXCR run on the PCR reads, TCRdb lists one record per CDR3 protein. The sample yields about 300,000 distinct CDR3 sequences, around 10% seen once. Material: PBMCs, obtained before TCRalphabeta/CD19-depleted stem cell transplant. Every receptor here comes from a boy in the first two years of life with acute myeloid leukemia, due to receive a stem cell transplant.

This clonotype was observed at least ten times. The CDR3 nucleotides read TGCGCCAGCAGCTTGACCGGACTAGCGGGGGGAGATACGCAGTATTTT. As protein: CASSLTGLAGGDTQYF. This chain links TRBV5-1 with TRBJ2-3, with 14 bases matching TRBD2. This CDR3 has 16 amino acids. V shed 1 base, J shed 5 bases, and the junction held 3 bases outside the gene matches. Germline assignment: CDR1 SGHRS and CDR2 YFSETQ.

This clonotype was found many times. V and J are TRBV5-6 and TRBJ2-3; D remains unclear. With 4 bases removed from V and 2 bases from J, the gap between germline ends came to 11 bases. The germline V gene has CDR1 SGHDT and CDR2 YYEEEE. This CDR3 is 14 amino acids long. The CDR3 reads CASSLEDATDTQYF. The CDR3 DNA reads as TGTGCCAGCAGCCTAGAGGACGCCACAGATACGCAGTATTTT.

There are a few counts of this clonotype. The chain has TRBV7-9 and TRBJ2-6; D is uncertain. The V gene lost 5 bases and the J gene lost 2 bases, with 7 bases spanning the gap. Per germline, CDR1 SEHNR and CDR2 FQNEAQ (reference sequence). CDR3 length equals 14 residues. CDR3: CASSGPTGANVLTF. The CDR3 DNA reads as TGTGCCAGCAGCGGCCCCACTGGGGCCAACGTCCTGACTTTC.

This clonotype was picked up a small number of times. This chain joins TRBV7-9 and TRBJ1-6; perhaps TRBD1 as D (6 bases). The CDR3 spans 16 residues. CDR1 SEHNR and CDR2 FQNEAQ come from the germline V gene (reference sequence). The ends were cut back, 2 bases at V and 7 bases at J, with 15 bases in the middle. CDR3: CASSLLRWRGNSPLHF. CDR3 sequence (DNA): TGTGCCAGCAGCTTACTCCGGTGGAGGGGGAATTCACCCCTCCACTTT.

V and J are TRBV6-2 or TRBV6-3 and TRBJ2-7; D gene uncertain. CDR3 length equals 16 residues. CDR1 is MNHEY and CDR2 is SVGEGT in the germline V gene. The V end was cut by 6 bases, the J end by 2 bases, with 20 bases between. The CDR3 protein is CASRPGPFHPTYEQYF. The CDR3 DNA reads TGTGCCAGCAGACCCGGCCCGTTCCACCCAACCTACGAGCAGTACTTC.

This clonotype has at least ten counts. V usage is TRBV28 and J usage is TRBJ1-3; 8 bases are a match to TRBD1. Germline trimming cut 5 bases from V and 0 bases from J; bases unmatched to any gene: 6. The CDR3 is 16 residues long. Germline-derived CDR1 and CDR2 are MDHEN and SYDVKM. For the CDR3, the DNA is TGTGCCAGCAGTGAGGGACAGGCCTCCTCTGGAAACACCATATATTTT. Translating it yields CASSEGQASSGNTIYF. The complete variable domain, with remaining parts taken from reference TRBV28 and TRBJ1-3, reads DVKVTQSSRYLVKRTGEKVFLECVQDMDHENMFWYRQDPGLGLRLIYFSYDVKMKEKGDIPEGYSVSREKKERFSLILESASTNQTSMYLCASSEGQASSGNTIYFGEGSWLTVV.

Ten or more counts support this clonotype. The chain has TRBV28 and TRBJ2-7; TRBD1 matches at 9 bases. Per the germline V gene, CDR1 is MDHEN and CDR2 is SYDVKM. The CDR3 has 14 amino acids. V lost 1 base, J lost 3 bases, and 1 base stayed unmatched. CDR3 sequence (DNA): TGTGCCAGCAGTTTATCGGACAGGGGCTACGAGCAGTACTTC. Its protein is CASSLSDRGYEQYF.

This clonotype was counted a few times. V is TRBV12-3 or TRBV12-4 and J is TRBJ1-5, with D perhaps matching TRBD1 (6 bases). Trimming shortened V by 4 bases and J by 7 bases, and 8 bases separated the two germline ends. The CDR3 loop spans 12 amino acids. The CDR3: CASSSQGQPQHF. The CDR3 nucleotides read TGTGCCAGCAGTTCTCAGGGGCAGCCCCAGCATTTT.

Ten or more counts support this clonotype. V usage is TRBV5-1 and J usage is TRBJ1-1; TRBD1 agrees at 11 bases. The germline CDR1 and CDR2 sequences are SGHRS and YFSETQ. CDR3 size: 14 residues. The trim removed 7 bases at V and 5 bases at J, leaving 7 bases unmatched. The CDR3 sequence is CASWAGTGGTEAFF. CDR3 DNA: TGCGCCAGCTGGGCCGGGACAGGGGGAACTGAAGCTTTCTTT.

This clonotype has ten or more counts. The rearrangement links TRBV12-3 or TRBV12-4 to TRBJ2-1; 7 bases map to TRBD2. The V segment lost 2 bases and the J segment 10 bases; nucleotides outside the gene matches: 11. The CDR3 sequence is 15 residues long. Here the CDR3 DNA reads TGTGCCAGCAGTTTAATGGGGGGGGTGGTTGAGGAGCAGTTCTTC. This encodes CASSLMGGVVEEQFF.

This clonotype has a count of ten or more. This sequence joins TRBV5-8 and TRBJ2-7; the match to TRBD1 covers 9 bases. Germline V gene data show CDR1 as SGHTS and CDR2 as YDEGEE. Losses at the gene ends were 4 bases for V and 2 bases for J; bases not matched to a gene: 7. This CDR3 spans 15 amino acids. The CDR3 bases are TGTGCCAGCAGCAGGACAGGGGCCCGGCCCTACGAGCAGTACTTC. Translated, it gives CASSRTGARPYEQYF.

About this clonotype: This may stem from a read error, because a much larger clone lies one nucleotide away. The chain employs TRBV11-3 and TRBJ2-5; D may be TRBD2 (6 bases). The CDR3 sequence is 14 residues long. Germline-derived CDR1 and CDR2 are SGHNT and YENEEA. The CDR3 DNA sequence: TGTTCCAGCAGCTTCGGGGGACTGCGGGAGACCCAGTACTTC. Protein sequence: CSSSFGGLRETQYF.

This clonotype was counted at least ten times. V and J are TRBV18 and TRBJ2-3; no clear D. Germline CDR1 KGHSH, CDR2 LQKENI. This CDR3 contains 13 residues. V lost 3 bases and J lost 6, with 10 bases in between. The CDR3 is CASSPTRGDTQYF. As DNA, the CDR3 is TGTGCCAGCTCACCGACCCGCGGCGATACGCAGTATTTT. The complete variable domain, with remaining parts taken from reference TRBV18 and TRBJ2-3, reads NAGVMQNPRHLVRRRGQEARLRCSPMKGHSHVYWYRQLPEEGLKFMVYLQKENIIDESGMPKERFSAEFPKEGPSILRIQQVVRGDSAAYFCASSPTRGDTQYFGPGTRLTVL.

The chain carries TRBV6-5 and TRBJ2-3, with a weak D call TRBD1 (5 bases). V lost 3 bases and J lost 1, with 17 bases in between. Looked up from germline, CDR1 is MNHEY and CDR2 is SVGAGI. The CDR3 spans 17 residues. CDR3 amino acids: CASSYGSWGAGTDTQYF. DNA of the CDR3: TGTGCCAGCAGTTATGGGTCGTGGGGCGCTGGCACAGATACGCAGTATTTT.

This clonotype was counted at least ten times. The V gene is TRBV6-5, the J gene TRBJ2-1, with TRBD2 matching 7 bases. The germline gives CDR1 MNHEY, CDR2 SVGAGI. Germline trimming cut 5 bases from V and 4 bases from J; bases unmatched to any gene: 14. The CDR3 consists of 17 residues. Written as DNA, the CDR3 is TGTGCCAGCAGTACTTCTAGCGGCCGTCTCCTATACAATGAGCAGTTCTTC. Protein sequence: CASSTSSGRLLYNEQFF.

The chain carries TRBV7-3 and TRBJ2-5; tentative D call: TRBD2 (6 bases). The V end was cut by 2 bases, the J end by 5 bases, with 12 bases between. This CDR3 is built from 14 residues. The germline CDR1 and CDR2 sequences are SGHTA and FQGTGA. In DNA, the CDR3 is TGTGCCAGCAGCTTATCCTCGGGGGACGAGACCCAGTACTTC. Translation: CASSLSSGDETQYF.

This clonotype was seen ten or more times. The CDR3 coding sequence is TGTGCCAGCAGCTTATCCCGTACTCTGTCACGCGAGACCCAGTACTTC. Its translation: CASSLSRTLSRETQYF. The rearrangement uses TRBV7-8 and TRBJ2-5, with D unclear. CDR1 SGHVS and CDR2 FQNEAQ come from the germline V gene. The ends were cut back, 2 bases at V and 5 bases at J, with 18 bases in the middle. This CDR3 spans 16 amino acids.

The sample holds many counts of this clonotype. The chain carries TRBV7-9 and TRBJ1-3; 9 bases are shared with TRBD1. The CDR3 sequence is 17 residues long. The germline CDR1 and CDR2 sequences are SEHNR and FQNEAQ (reference sequence). The J segment lost 4 bases and the V segment lost 5 bases, leaving 12 bases of the junction unmatched. The CDR3 nucleotides read TGTGCCAGCAGCGCGGTTACAGGGGGCGCGCGGGGAAACACCATATATTTT. This codes for CASSAVTGGARGNTIYF.

This clonotype was counted a few times. This chain uses TRBV7-2 with TRBJ2-5, with a possible D match to TRBD2 (5 bases). Trimming pared 5 bases from V and 4 bases from J, leaving 14 bases between. CDR1 and CDR2 (germline): SGHTA, FQGNSA. The CDR3 length is 14 residues. CDR3 DNA sequence: TGTGCCAGCAGCGAGTGGGCGGGTAGAGAGACCCAGTACTTC. It yields the protein CASSEWAGRETQYF.

The chain is built from TRBV20-1 and TRBJ2-7; 8 bases match TRBD2. The trim removed 0 bases at V and 7 bases at J, leaving 8 bases unmatched. CDR1 is DFQATT, CDR2 SNEGSKA, per germline (reference sequence). The CDR3 totals 14 residues. CDR3 nucleotides: TGCAGTGCTAGAGAGGGACTAGTTCCCTTTGAGCAGTACTTC. Amino acid sequence: CSAREGLVPFEQYF.

This clonotype was detected ten times or more. This sequence joins TRBV28 and TRBJ2-3, with 7 positions matching TRBD2. Germline V gene lookup returns CDR1 MDHEN and CDR2 SYDVKM. Losses at the gene ends were 6 bases for V and 5 bases for J; bases not matched to a gene: 17. The CDR3 totals 17 residues. The CDR3 spells CASRSLAGGRAVDTQYF. CDR3 in DNA: TGTGCCAGCAGATCCCTAGCTGGGGGGAGGGCGGTAGATACGCAGTATTTT.

This clonotype was seen repeatedly, ten times or more. The V and J genes are TRBV29-1 and TRBJ1-1; TRBD1 agrees at 7 bases. Germline V gene data show CDR1 as SQVTM and CDR2 as ANQGSEA. The CDR3 is 13 residues long. After removal of 6 bases from V and 0 bases from J, the junction contained 4 bases not matched to a gene. CDR3: CSVPGTVNTEAFF. The CDR3 DNA reads TGCAGCGTGCCGGGGACAGTGAACACTGAAGCTTTCTTT.

In regard to this clonotype: This clone may be a read error of a much larger clone one base away. The CDR3 region has the DNA TGTGCCAGCAGCTCCGGACAGCTCTGGGATCAGCCCCAGCATTTT. Protein product: CASSSGQLWDQPQHF. The J gene is TRBJ1-5, the V gene TRBV28; maybe TRBD1 (6 bases). The CDR3 has 15 residues. V was clipped by 6 bases and J by 5 bases, with 17 bases between them. In germline, CDR1 is MDHEN, CDR2 SYDVKM.

This clonotype was picked up many times. The V and J genes are TRBV20-1 and TRBJ2-1, with TRBD2 matching 7 bases. Germline V CDR1 and CDR2: DFQATT, SNEGSKA (reference sequence). V lost 4 bases and J lost 9; bases outside the gene matches: 9. The CDR3 runs to 13 residues. CDR3: CSANRLAEGEQFF. The CDR3 DNA is TGCAGTGCTAATCGACTAGCTGAGGGTGAGCAGTTCTTC.

In this sample, this clonotype turned up a few times. CDR3 amino acids: CASSFGTGGKETQYF. Written as DNA, the CDR3 is TGCGCCAGCAGCTTTGGCACCGGGGGCAAAGAGACCCAGTACTTC. The V call is TRBV5-1, the J call TRBJ2-5; D possibly uses TRBD1 or TRBD2 (6 bases each). V was pared by 2 bases and J by 3 bases, with 14 bases between. Germline V gene lookup returns CDR1 SGHRS and CDR2 YFSETQ. The CDR3 has 15 residues.

The chain uses TRBV20-1 and TRBJ1-2; D is unresolved. Germline loops: CDR1 DFQATT, CDR2 SNEGSKA (reference sequence). The CDR3 has 15 amino acids. Trimming shortened V by 0 bases and J by 0 bases, and 11 bases separated the two germline ends. CDR3: CSARDRIGANYGYTF. The CDR3 DNA follows: TGCAGTGCTAGAGATCGAATCGGAGCTAACTATGGCTACACCTTC.

This clonotype was recorded at least ten times. The rearrangement joins TRBV5-6 to TRBJ2-1; the D gene is possibly TRBD1 (6 bases). The CDR3 loop spans 15 amino acids. Germline V gene data show CDR1 as SGHDT and CDR2 as YYEEEE. V was shortened by 0 bases and J by 8 bases, with 15 bases between the two germline ends. CDR3 sequence reads: CASSLATYRVDEQFF. CDR3 bases: TGTGCCAGCAGCTTGGCCACCTACAGGGTCGATGAGCAGTTCTTC.

Ten or more counts support this clonotype. The CDR3 sequence: CAWSVPAGEQYF. CDR3 DNA sequence: TGTGCCTGGAGTGTACCGGCAGGCGAGCAGTACTTC. This chain joins TRBV30 and TRBJ2-7; D gene uncertain. Trimming took off 0 bases at V and 6 bases at J, with 9 bases between the two ends. Germline assignment: CDR1 GTSNPN and CDR2 SVGIG (reference sequence). This CDR3 is 12 amino acids long.

In its sample, this clonotype was seen many times. This chain connects TRBV12-3 or TRBV12-4 to TRBJ1-5; D remains unclear. The V gene lost 4 bases and the J gene lost 0 bases, with 7 bases spanning the gap. CDR3 length: 14 residues. CDR3 sequence: CASSYSASNQPQHF. CDR3 DNA sequence: TGTGCCAGCAGTTATTCCGCTAGCAATCAGCCCCAGCATTTT.

V usage is TRBV6-2 or TRBV6-3 and J usage is TRBJ1-3, with D unresolved. CDR1 is MNHEY and CDR2 is SVGEGT in the germline V gene. There are 17 residues in the CDR3. Trimming shortened V by 11 bases and J by 0 bases, and 23 bases separated the two germline ends. CDR3 bases: TGTGCCTTCTGCCCCCGAGTGACACTCAGCTCTGGAAACACCATATATTTT. Protein: CAFCPRVTLSSGNTIYF.

The rearrangement uses TRBV27 and TRBJ2-3; D might be TRBD2 (6 bases). The CDR3 contains 13 residues. Looked up from germline, CDR1 is MNHEY and CDR2 is SMNVEV (reference sequence). Trimming pared 6 bases from V and 1 base from J, leaving 8 bases between. The CDR3 sequence: CASRGTRTDTQYF. The CDR3 bases are TGTGCCAGCAGAGGGACTCGCACAGATACGCAGTATTTT.